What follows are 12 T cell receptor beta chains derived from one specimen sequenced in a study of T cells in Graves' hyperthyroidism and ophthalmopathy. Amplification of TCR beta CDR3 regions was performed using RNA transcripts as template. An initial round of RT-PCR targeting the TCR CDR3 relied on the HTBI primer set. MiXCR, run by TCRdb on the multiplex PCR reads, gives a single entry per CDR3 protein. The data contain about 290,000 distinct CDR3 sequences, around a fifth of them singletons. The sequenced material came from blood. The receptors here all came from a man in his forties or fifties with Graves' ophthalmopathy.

DNA for the CDR3: TGTGCCAGCAGTATCAGACAGGGCCCCATGGTCGAGCAGTACTTC. It codes for CASSIRQGPMVEQYF. V gene TRBV12-3 or TRBV12-4 combines with J gene TRBJ2-7, with 7 nucleotides matching TRBD1. Trimming at V came to 5 bases and at J to 6 bases, leaving 13 bases not matched to a gene. The CDR3 runs 15 residues.

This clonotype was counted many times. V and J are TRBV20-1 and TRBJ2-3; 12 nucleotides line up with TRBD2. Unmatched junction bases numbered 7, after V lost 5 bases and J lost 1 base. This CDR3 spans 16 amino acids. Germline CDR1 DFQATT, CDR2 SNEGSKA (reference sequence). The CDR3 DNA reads TGCAGTGCTCAGACACTAGCGGGAGGTGGCACAGATACGCAGTATTTT. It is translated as CSAQTLAGGGTDTQYF.

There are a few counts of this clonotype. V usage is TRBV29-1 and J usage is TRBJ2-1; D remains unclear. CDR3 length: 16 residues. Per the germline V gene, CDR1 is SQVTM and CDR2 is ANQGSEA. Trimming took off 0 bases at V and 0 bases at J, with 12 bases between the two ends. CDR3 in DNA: TGCAGCGTTGAAGATCATGACCCGAGCTCCTACAATGAGCAGTTCTTC. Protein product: CSVEDHDPSSYNEQFF.

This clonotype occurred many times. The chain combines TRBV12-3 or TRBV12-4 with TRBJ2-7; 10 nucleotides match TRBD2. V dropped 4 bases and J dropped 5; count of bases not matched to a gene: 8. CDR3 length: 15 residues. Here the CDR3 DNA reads TGTGCCAGCAGTTCCGGTCGGAGCGGGAGGGACGAGCAGTACTTC. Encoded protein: CASSSGRSGRDEQYF.

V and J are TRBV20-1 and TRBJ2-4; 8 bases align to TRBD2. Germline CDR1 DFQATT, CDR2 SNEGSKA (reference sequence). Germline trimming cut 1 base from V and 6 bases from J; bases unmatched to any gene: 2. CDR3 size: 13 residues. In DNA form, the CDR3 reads TGCAGTGCTAGAGTTCTAGCGGGAAACATTCAGTACTTC. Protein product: CSARVLAGNIQYF.

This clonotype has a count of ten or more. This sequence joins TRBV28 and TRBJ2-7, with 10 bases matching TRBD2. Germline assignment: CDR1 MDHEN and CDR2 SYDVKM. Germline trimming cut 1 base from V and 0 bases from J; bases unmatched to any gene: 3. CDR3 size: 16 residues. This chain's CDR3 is CASSLFASGSSYEQYF. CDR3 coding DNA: TGTGCCAGCAGTTTATTCGCTAGCGGGAGCTCCTACGAGCAGTACTTC.

The CDR3 sequence: CASIGQGAPGANVLTF. The CDR3 DNA follows: TGTGCCAGCATCGGACAGGGCGCCCCTGGGGCCAACGTCCTGACTTTC. The genes are TRBV27 and TRBJ2-6; TRBD1 matches at 8 bases. V gave up 7 bases and J gave up 2 bases; unmatched junction bases: 7. Germline-derived CDR1 and CDR2 are MNHEY and SMNVEV (reference sequence). This CDR3 contains 16 residues.

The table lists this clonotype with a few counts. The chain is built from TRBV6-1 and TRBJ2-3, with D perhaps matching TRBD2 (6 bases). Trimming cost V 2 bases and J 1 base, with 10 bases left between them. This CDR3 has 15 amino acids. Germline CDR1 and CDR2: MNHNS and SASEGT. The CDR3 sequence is CASSEFSGRTDTQYF. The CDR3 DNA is TGTGCCAGCAGTGAATTTAGCGGCCGCACAGATACGCAGTATTTT.

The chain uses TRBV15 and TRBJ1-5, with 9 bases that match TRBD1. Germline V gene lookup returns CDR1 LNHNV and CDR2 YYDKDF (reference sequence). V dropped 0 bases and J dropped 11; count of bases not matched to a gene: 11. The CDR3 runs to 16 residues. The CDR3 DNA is TGTGCCACCAGCAGAGATCGGGACAGGGACACTGGGTCCCAGCATTTT. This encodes CATSRDRDRDTGSQHF.

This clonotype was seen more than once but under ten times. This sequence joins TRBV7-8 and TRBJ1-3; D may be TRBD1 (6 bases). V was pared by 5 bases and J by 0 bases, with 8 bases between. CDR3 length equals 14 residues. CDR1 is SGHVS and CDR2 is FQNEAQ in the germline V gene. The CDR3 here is CASSQQGSGNTIYF. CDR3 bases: TGTGCCAGCAGCCAACAGGGCTCTGGAAACACCATATATTTT.

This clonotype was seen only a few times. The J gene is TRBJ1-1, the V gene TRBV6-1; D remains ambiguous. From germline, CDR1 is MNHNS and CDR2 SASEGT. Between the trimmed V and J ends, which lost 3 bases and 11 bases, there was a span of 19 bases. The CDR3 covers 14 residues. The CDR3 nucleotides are TGTGCCAGCAGTGACACCGGGGAGGGCAGGAAGGCTTTCTTT. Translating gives CASSDTGEGRKAFF.

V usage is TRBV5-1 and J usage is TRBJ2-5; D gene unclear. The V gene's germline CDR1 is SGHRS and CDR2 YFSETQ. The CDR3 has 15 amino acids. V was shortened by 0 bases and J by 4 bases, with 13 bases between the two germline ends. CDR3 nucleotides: TGCGCCAGCAGCTTGGCCCCGGGTTCGGCAGAGACCCAGTACTTC. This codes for CASSLAPGSAETQYF.